The 10 T cell receptor beta chains given below trace back to one sample, sequenced in a study of radiation and T cells in renal cell carcinoma. Here immunoSEQ multiplex PCR was the method, and the copy in TCRdb shows in-frame clones only, minus some. The sample contains 100,000 or so clones, 75% to 90% of which appear only once. Sample time point: baseline pretreatment blood. The treatment denotes: 15 Gy SBRT to primary tumor, nephrectomy 4 weeks later. The sample was blood, taken from a patient whose treatment included radiotherapy and nephrectomy. Receptors originate from a man aged 50-59 years with renal cell carcinoma.

The chain is built from TRBV29-1 and TRBJ1-5; D uncertain. This CDR3 spans 12 amino acids. V was trimmed by 6 bases and J by 5 bases, leaving 11 bases between them. From germline, CDR1 is SQVTM and CDR2 ANQGSEA. This CDR3 reads CSVRDPDQPQHF. The CDR3 DNA sequence: TGCAGCGTACGTGACCCGGATCAGCCCCAGCATTTT.

The genes are TRBV6-5 and TRBJ2-5; TRBD1 or TRBD2 may be the D gene (5 bases each). The CDR3 extends over 15 amino acids. V was pared by 2 bases and J by 1 base, with 11 bases between. Germline-derived CDR1 and CDR2 are MNHEY and SVGAGI. The CDR3 region is CASSYGRGSQETQYF. The CDR3 coding sequence is TGTGCCAGCAGTTACGGCCGGGGCTCCCAAGAGACCCAGTACTTC.

The chain links TRBV2 to TRBJ1-1; 7 nucleotides match TRBD1. The CDR3 is made up of 14 amino acids. Trimming cost V 6 bases and J 7 bases; bases outside gene matches: 11. The germline CDR1 and CDR2 sequences are SNHLY and FYNNEI. CDR3 sequence reads: CASSSETGSLEAFF. CDR3 coding DNA: TGTGCCAGCAGCTCAGAGACAGGGTCCCTTGAAGCTTTCTTT.

This clone was seen a handful of times. The V and J genes are TRBV7-9 and TRBJ2-1; the match to TRBD2 covers 9 bases. Germline trimming cut 3 bases from V and 5 bases from J; bases unmatched to any gene: 8. The CDR3 consists of 16 residues. Germline-derived CDR1 and CDR2 are SEHNR and FQNEAQ (reference sequence). In nucleotides, the CDR3 is TGTGCCAGCAGCTTCAGTAGCGGGAGTTTGCACAATGAGCAGTTCTTC. This codes for CASSFSSGSLHNEQFF. The full variable domain, completed using reference TRBV7-9 and TRBJ2-1, is DTGVSQNPRHKITKRGQNVTFRCDPISEHNRLYWYRQTLGQGPEFLTYFQNEAQLEKSRLLSDRFSAERPKGSFSTLEIQRTEQGDSAMYLCASSFSSGSLHNEQFFGPGTRLTVL.

CDR3 bases: TGTGCCAGCAGAGGACAGGAAATCTCCTACGAGCAGTACTTC. This sequence encodes CASRGQEISYEQYF. V and J are TRBV6-5 and TRBJ2-7; the match to TRBD1 covers 7 bases. CDR3 length: 14 amino acids. The V and J ends lost 6 bases and 0 bases, in that order; junction bases with no gene match: 5. CDR1 is MNHEY, CDR2 SVGAGI, per germline.

V and J are TRBV19 and TRBJ2-7; 7 bases match TRBD1. J lost 3 bases, V lost 6 bases, and 8 bases had no gene match. Per the germline V gene, CDR1 is LNHDA and CDR2 is SQIVND (reference sequence). This CDR3 is built from 14 residues. Here the CDR3 DNA reads TGTGCCAGTAGCTTGGGACAGAGCGGCTACGAGCAGTACTTC. Encoded protein: CASSLGQSGYEQYF.

This chain joins TRBV21-1 and TRBJ2-3; no DNA check was done on the table's D call, TRBD1. TRBV21-1 is described as a pseudogene. CDR3 length equals 16 residues. DNA of the CDR3: TGTGCCAGCAGCAAATACGGCAGGTTGGACACAGATACGCAGTATTTT. This encodes CASSKYGRLDTDTQYF.

The J gene is TRBJ1-5, the V gene TRBV30, with a tentative D call TRBD1 (5 bases). V lost 3 bases to trimming and J lost 7 bases, with 13 bases between them. Looked up from germline, CDR1 is GTSNPN and CDR2 is SVGIG (reference sequence). The CDR3 spans 13 residues. CDR3 protein: CAWSPSGGQPQHF. CDR3 in DNA: TGTGCCTGGAGCCCTTCGGGGGGACAGCCCCAGCATTTT.

V usage is TRBV7-6 and J usage is TRBJ2-2; 10 nucleotides line up with TRBD1. From germline, CDR1 is SGHVS and CDR2 FNYEAQ. V lost 5 bases, J lost 1 base, and 13 bases stayed unmatched. The CDR3 is made up of 19 amino acids. The CDR3 DNA is TGTGCCAGCAGCCATCCCCCGGGACAGGGGAAAGTGAACACCGGGGAGCTGTTTTTT. This encodes CASSHPPGQGKVNTGELFF.

The V gene is TRBV9, the J gene TRBJ2-1; D is perhaps TRBD1 (6 bases). Germline CDR1 SGDLS, CDR2 YYNGEE. The CDR3 extends over 14 amino acids. Trimming pared 4 bases from V and 14 bases from J, leaving 22 bases between. Here the CDR3 reads CASSPLGRGDGEFF. The CDR3 region has the DNA TGTGCCAGCAGCCCCCTGGGCAGGGGTGATGGTGAGTTCTTC.